Below are 10 T cell receptor beta chains sequenced from a single sample in a study of regulatory T cells in long-lasting Graves disease. With iRepertoire HTBI primers and Arm-PCR of CDR3 regions, TCR beta libraries were built. MiXCR, applied by TCRdb to the multiplex PCR reads, yields one record per CDR3 protein. This table holds 540,000 or so distinct CDR3 sequences, roughly 14% found once. Sample time point: newly diagnosed GD, antithyroid drugs for less than 3 months. PBMC-extracted RNA yielded the TCR library. This sample also belongs to another study, concerning T cells in Graves' hyperthyroidism and ophthalmopathy.

Sequenced material: peripheral blood mononuclear cells (PBMCs), taken at new diagnosis, from a patient treated with antithyroid drugs. The receptors here all came from a man younger than 45 with Graves disease.

This clonotype was seen many times. The chain couples TRBV19 to TRBJ2-7, with D tentatively TRBD1 or TRBD2 (5 bases each). From germline, CDR1 is LNHDA and CDR2 SQIVND (reference sequence). Deletions cut 9 bases from V and 0 bases from J, with 15 bases between. CDR3 size: 14 residues. Here the CDR3 DNA reads TGTGCCAGCAGGGACGGGGCAGACTCCTACGAGCAGTACTTC. Translated, it gives CASRDGADSYEQYF.

This clonotype showed up many times. The CDR3 reads CASSEGRTPSPYRNEQFF. CDR3 DNA: TGCGCCAGCAGCGAAGGACGGACTCCTAGTCCCTATCGCAATGAGCAGTTCTTC. The V gene is TRBV5-1, the J gene TRBJ2-1; possibly TRBD2 for D (5 bases). The CDR3 loop spans 18 amino acids. Trimming shortened V by 4 bases and J by 6 bases, and 26 bases separated the two germline ends. Germline V gene sequence: CDR1 SGHRS, CDR2 YFSETQ.

The chain links TRBV7-3 to TRBJ1-2, with D unresolved. Germline values: CDR1 SGHTA, CDR2 FQGTGA. V lost 2 bases and J lost 5, with 9 bases in between. The CDR3 totals 13 residues. This CDR3 is CASSLFPTYGYTF. The DNA of the CDR3 is TGTGCCAGCAGCTTATTCCCGACGTATGGCTACACCTTC.

This clonotype was recorded many times. The rearrangement uses TRBV5-1 and TRBJ2-1; 12 bases line up with TRBD2. This CDR3 region has 15 residues. Germline-derived CDR1 and CDR2 are SGHRS and YFSETQ. V gave up 4 bases and J gave up 5 bases; unmatched junction bases: 4. CDR3 protein: CASSPGLAGHNEQFF. CDR3 bases: TGCGCCAGCAGCCCAGGACTAGCGGGGCACAATGAGCAGTTCTTC.

This clonotype was detected many times. Here the CDR3 reads CSAGQGARYEQYF. The CDR3 region has the DNA TGCAGTGCCGGACAGGGGGCAAGGTACGAGCAGTACTTC. J is TRBJ2-7 and V is TRBV20-1; 11 nucleotides agree with TRBD1. The CDR3 is made up of 13 amino acids. In germline, CDR1 is DFQATT, CDR2 SNEGSKA (reference sequence). V lost 6 bases to trimming and J lost 4 bases; unmatched junction nucleotides: 5.

This clonotype was seen many times. This chain uses TRBV19 with TRBJ1-5; D is unclear. Germline V lookup: CDR1 LNHDA, CDR2 SQIVND (reference sequence). V lost 3 bases and J 3 bases, leaving 9 bases between the germline ends. The CDR3 has 14 amino acids. The CDR3 protein is CASSMGQVNQPQHF. CDR3 nucleotide sequence: TGTGCCAGTAGTATGGGCCAGGTCAATCAGCCCCAGCATTTT.

This clonotype came up many times. This sequence joins TRBV20-1 and TRBJ1-1, with D possibly TRBD1 on 5 matching bases. Germline CDR1 and CDR2: DFQATT and SNEGSKA (reference sequence). V shed 5 bases and J shed 7 bases, with 23 bases lying between them. The CDR3 totals 15 residues. This CDR3 is CSAARDPSRDDEAFF. CDR3 DNA sequence: TGCAGTGCTGCCCGGGACCCTTCTCGAGATGATGAAGCTTTCTTT.

The chain has TRBV6-1 and TRBJ1-4; D is unclear. CDR1 MNHNS and CDR2 SASEGT come from the germline V gene. Trimming shortened V by 4 bases and J by 1 base, and 7 bases separated the two germline ends. The CDR3 extends over 14 amino acids. CDR3 protein: CASSVRVTNEKLFF. In nucleotides, the CDR3 is TGTGCCAGCAGTGTGAGGGTAACTAATGAAAAACTGTTTTTT.

This clonotype has at least ten counts. The V and J genes are TRBV20-1 and TRBJ2-3; no reliable D call. V shed 3 bases and J shed 1 base, with 11 bases lying between them. The CDR3 is made up of 14 amino acids. The V gene's germline CDR1 is DFQATT and CDR2 SNEGSKA (reference sequence). The CDR3 here is CSAREGLGTDTQYF. DNA of the CDR3: TGCAGTGCTAGGGAAGGTCTTGGCACAGATACGCAGTATTTT.

This clonotype appeared many times. The chain links TRBV28 to TRBJ1-4; no firm D call. The ends were cut back, 3 bases at V and 10 bases at J, with 9 bases in the middle. CDR1 is MDHEN, CDR2 SYDVKM, per germline. The CDR3 has 12 residues. The chain's CDR3 is CASSFQSGKLFF. The DNA for the CDR3 is TGTGCCAGCAGTTTCCAGTCGGGAAAACTGTTTTTT.